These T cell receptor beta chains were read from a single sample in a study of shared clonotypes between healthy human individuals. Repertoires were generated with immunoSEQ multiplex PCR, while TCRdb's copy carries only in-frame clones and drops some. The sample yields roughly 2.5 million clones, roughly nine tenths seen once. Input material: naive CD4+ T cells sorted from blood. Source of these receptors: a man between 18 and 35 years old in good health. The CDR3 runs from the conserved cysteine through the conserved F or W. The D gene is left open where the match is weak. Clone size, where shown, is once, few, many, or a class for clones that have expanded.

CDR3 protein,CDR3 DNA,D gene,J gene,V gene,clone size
CASSYIGKNEAFF,TGTGCCAGCAGTTACATTGGGAAGAATGAAGCTTTCTTT,NA,TRBJ1-1,TRBV6-5,NA
CASSPSINYGYTF,TGTGCCAGCTCACCCTCCATTAACTATGGCTACACCTTC,NA,TRBJ1-2,TRBV18,NA
CASSIQGGLREKLFF,TGTGCCAGTAGTATACAGGGGGGGCTTCGTGAAAAACTGTTTTTT,TRBD1,TRBJ1-4,TRBV19,NA
CAISDSTSGQPGEQFF,TGTGCCATCAGTGATTCGACTAGCGGACAACCGGGTGAGCAGTTCTTC,TRBD2,TRBJ2-1,TRBV10-3,NA
CASSKDGGNEKLFF,TGTGCCAGCAGCAAAGACGGCGGTAATGAAAAACTGTTTTTT,NA,TRBJ1-4,TRBV9,NA
CASSLQINQPQHF,TGTGCCAGCAGCTTACAAATTAATCAGCCCCAGCATTTT,NA,TRBJ1-5,TRBV7-6,NA
CASRENRDTEAFF,TGTGCCAGCAGGGAAAACAGGGACACTGAAGCTTTCTTT,NA,TRBJ1-1,TRBV2,NA
CASRRQGSEQYF,TGTGCCAGCAGGAGACAGGGATCCGAGCAGTACTTC,TRBD1,TRBJ2-7,TRBV2,NA
CASSLDNEQYF,TGTGCCAGCAGCTTGGATAACGAGCAGTACTTC,NA,TRBJ2-7,TRBV5-4,NA
CATSRRTGGREQYF,TGTGCCACCAGCAGACGGACAGGGGGCAGGGAGCAGTACTTC,TRBD1,TRBJ2-7,TRBV15,once
CASSFPNRPDTQYF,TGTGCCAGCAGCTTCCCTAACAGACCCGATACGCAGTATTTT,NA,TRBJ2-3,TRBV5-4,NA
CASSNHLTSLNTEAFF,TGTGCCAGTAGTAACCACCTGACCTCTTTGAACACTGAAGCTTTCTTT,NA,TRBJ1-1,TRBV19,NA
CASTTPQPAGGPQHF,TGTGCCAGCACCACGCCTCAACCGGCGGGAGGGCCCCAGCATTTT,NA,TRBJ1-5,TRBV21-1,NA
CASSQTLDPWGGTAYNEQFF,TGTGCCAGCAGCCAAACCCTAGATCCCTGGGGGGGGACAGCCTACAATGAGCAGTTCTTC,NA,TRBJ2-1,TRBV4-2,NA
CASRAAGSNQPQHF,TGTGCCAGCAGGGCCGCCGGGAGCAATCAGCCCCAGCATTTT,NA,TRBJ1-5,TRBV6-5,once
CASSLARNLREWGETQYF,TGTGCCAGCAGCTTAGCCCGAAACTTGCGGGAGTGGGGAGAGACCCAGTACTTC,TRBD2,TRBJ2-5,TRBV7-8,once
CAWTMTGRSYEQYF,TGTGCCTGGACTATGACAGGGCGGTCCTACGAGCAGTACTTC,TRBD1,TRBJ2-7,TRBV30,NA
CASSRQGAEQFF,TGTGCCAGTAGCAGACAGGGGGCGGAGCAGTTCTTC,TRBD1,TRBJ2-1,TRBV19,NA
CASNQEGRTDTQYF,TGTGCCAGCAACCAAGAGGGGCGCACAGATACGCAGTATTTT,NA,TRBJ2-3,TRBV2,NA
CASSHRGTEVGEQYF,TGCGCCAGCAGCCACCGTGGGACAGAGGTAGGCGAGCAGTACTTC,TRBD1,TRBJ2-7,TRBV5-1,NA
CAWSVRQGLGRGQPQHF,TGTGCCTGGAGTGTGAGACAGGGCCTGGGTAGGGGACAGCCCCAGCATTTT,TRBD1,TRBJ1-5,TRBV30,NA
CASSLDQRQGNTEAFF,TGTGCCAGCAGCTTAGATCAGAGACAGGGGAACACTGAAGCTTTCTTT,TRBD1,TRBJ1-1,TRBV11-3,NA
CAWSPNLKNSPLHF,TGTGCCTGGAGCCCCAACCTGAAAAATTCACCCCTCCACTTT,NA,TRBJ1-6,TRBV30,once
CASSEDRAGNTIYF,TGTGCCAGCAGCGAGGACAGGGCTGGAAACACCATATATTTT,TRBD1,TRBJ1-3,TRBV7-9,NA
CASSPMLGNTEAFF,TGTGCCAGCAGCCCCATGCTGGGGAACACTGAAGCTTTCTTT,NA,TRBJ1-1,TRBV27,NA
CASSSAGQGTDTQYF,TGCGCCAGCAGCTCCGCGGGACAGGGTACAGATACGCAGTATTTT,TRBD1,TRBJ2-3,TRBV5-1,NA
CASSLVQGTGNTIYF,TGTGCCAGCAGCTTAGTGCAGGGGACTGGAAACACCATATATTTT,NA,TRBJ1-3,TRBV7-2,NA
CASSPGAFGNQPQHF,TGTGCCAGCAGCCCCGGGGCATTTGGCAATCAGCCCCAGCATTTT,NA,TRBJ1-5,TRBV11-2,NA
CAIRDSVASYEQYF,TGTGCCATCAGGGACAGTGTTGCTTCCTACGAGCAGTACTTC,NA,TRBJ2-7,TRBV10-3,NA
CASRIANTGELFF,TGTGCCAGCAGAATCGCGAACACCGGGGAGCTGTTTTTT,NA,TRBJ2-2,TRBV7-6,NA
CASSPQAINEKLFF,TGTGCCAGCAGCCCACAGGCGATTAATGAAAAACTGTTTTTT,NA,TRBJ1-4,TRBV7-2,NA
CASSQPRAVLGGDTQYF,TGTGCCAGCAGTCAACCTAGGGCCGTCCTGGGAGGGGATACGCAGTATTTT,TRBD2,TRBJ2-3,TRBV28,NA
CASMQAYGYTF,TGTGCCAGCATGCAGGCCTATGGCTACACCTTC,NA,TRBJ1-2,TRBV6-1,few
CAISGGDLYEQYF,TGTGCCATCAGTGGCGGGGACCTGTACGAGCAGTACTTC,NA,TRBJ2-7,TRBV10-3,once
CASSETGTGGTGELFF,TGTGCCAGCAGTGAGACCGGGACAGGAGGCACCGGGGAGCTGTTTTTT,TRBD1,TRBJ2-2,TRBV9,NA
CASSEVAGAVGYTF,TGTGCCAGCAGTGAAGTGGCGGGGGCGGTAGGCTACACCTTC,NA,TRBJ1-2,TRBV6-1,NA